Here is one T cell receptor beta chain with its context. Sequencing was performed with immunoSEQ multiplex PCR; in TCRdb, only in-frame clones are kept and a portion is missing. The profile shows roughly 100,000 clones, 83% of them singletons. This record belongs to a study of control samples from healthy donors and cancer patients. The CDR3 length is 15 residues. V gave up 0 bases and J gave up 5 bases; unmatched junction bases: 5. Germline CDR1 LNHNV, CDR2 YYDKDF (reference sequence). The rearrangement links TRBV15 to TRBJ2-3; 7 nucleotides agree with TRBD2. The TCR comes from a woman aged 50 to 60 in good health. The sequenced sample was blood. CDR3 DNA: TGTGCCACCAGCAGAGATAGGTCGGGAGGAGATACGCAGTATTTT. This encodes CATSRDRSGGDTQYF.